The T cell receptor (beta chain) under discussion was sequenced for a study of identifying expanded T cells in peripheral blood. Study results and limitations: Differentially abundant clones: 1 to 1.5 between replicates, just under 17 at two to three weeks, 18 to 20 at four.

CDR3 size: 15 residues. Germline CDR1 is SGHTA and CDR2 is FQGTGA. The V gene end was trimmed by 5 bases and the J gene end by 1 base; junction bases not matched to a gene: 6. On this clone: Its cognate antigen is unknown.

Assay: immunoSEQ multiplex PCR; the TCRdb copy retains only in-frame clones and omits some. The sample carries approximately 120,000 clones, about 88% recorded once. During the collection period, no donor immune events like infections were recorded. The chain is built from TRBV7-3 and TRBJ1-1, with 8 bases matching TRBD1. This sequence originates from a person between 18 and 75 years old in good health. The sequenced sample consisted of blood. CDR3 protein: CASSRQGMGNTEAFF. The CDR3 nucleotides are TGTGCCAGCAGCCGACAGGGGATGGGGAACACTGAAGCTTTCTTT. Full variable domain (outside the CDR3, taken from reference TRBV7-3 and TRBJ1-1): GAGVSQTPSNKVTEKGKYVELRCDPISGHTALYWYRQSLGQGPEFLIYFQGTGAADDSGLPNDRFFAVRPEGSVSTLKIQRTERGDSAVYLCASSRQGMGNTEAFFGQGTRLTVV.